This paragraph covers one T cell receptor beta chain sequence. Its antigen is still unknown. No base quality values were provided; no much bigger clone lies one nucleotide off. To be eligible, patients had to be adults with ileal or ileocolonic Crohn's disease and an indication for ileocolonic resection. Whole ileal mucosal biopsies were kept frozen at -80 degrees C prior to DNA extraction. A TRizol-based method was used to extract genomic DNA from the frozen whole biopsies, and the DNA was quantified with a NanoDrop 2000 spectrophotometer. The sample comes from a study of T cell repertoires in ileal Crohn's disease (dated by TCRdb to the late 2010s). For context, the study as a whole: At the time of surgery, 30% to 45% of patients were active smokers, and the median duration of disease was around eight years. All patients had surgery for a complication: stricturing disease in 61% and penetrating disease in 39%. About half of the patients received postoperative therapy: fewer than 12 received thiopurines and about 19 received anti-TNF agents. TCR repertoire analysis was performed in about 59 Crohn's disease patients drawn from a prospective multicentre cohort. The study ran alongside a multicentre cohort designed to identify predictors of early endoscopic recurrence after ileocolonic resection. A Rutgeerts score higher than i0 was the definition used for endoscopic postoperative recurrence. The study sequenced some 170 mucosal samples from 55 or so patients, taken at several locations on the surgical specimen and at postoperative endoscopy.

V is shortened by 1 base, J by 4 bases, and the region joining them spans 11 bases. The germline V gene (reference sequence) provides CDR1 SEHNR and CDR2 FQNEAQ. Including the terminal cysteine and phenylalanine, the CDR3 comprises 15 residues. The kept DNA is CDR3 alone, 45 bases in frame from the first base. For commercial TCRB immunosequencing, approximately 460 nanograms of biopsy DNA were submitted for each sample. A two-step, amplification bias-controlled multiplex PCR was used by Adaptive Biotechnology to amplify CDR3 regions from genomic DNA. The first PCR used primers for every V and J gene segment; the second PCR added barcodes and Illumina adapters. CDR3 libraries were sequenced on an Illumina instrument. The authors processed their data as follows. The analysis drew on both the pipelines supplied by the vendor and custom analysis of the raw data in R/Bioconductor running R version 3.3.0. Clonality, which ranges from 0 to 1, was calculated as the inverse of the normalised Shannon entropy across all productive clones. High-frequency clones were defined as the share of the repertoire occupied by the top 100 clones, with only clones passing a 95% confidence test being retained. Overlap between samples was measured with the Morisita-Horn index, while repertoire diversity was measured with the Simpson index. TCRdb re-hosts the immuneACCESS table, in-frame sequences only. Its copies lack some clones; in the studies checked, an unresolved V gene accounts for under half of them, and the cause for the rest is not known. V and J calls and clone size come straight from that table; D and trimming were deduced from the DNA. The sample table holds over 25,000 clones, of which 80% were seen once. The ten largest clones capture around 19% of the sample.

The paper's findings and limits, for the study overall: Higher high-frequency clone percentages at surgery were associated with endoscopic recurrence; all patients with clonality above 26.8% (18/57) had recurrence. A significantly higher proportion of clonal expansions was observed in active smokers at surgery than in non-smokers (about 25% vs 20%, p=0.02). Only a subgroup of patients, of unstated size, had mucosal CD4 and CD8 T cells sorted and sequenced. Sorted CD8 T cells carried more high-frequency clones than CD4 T cells, suggesting mucosal expansions were mainly CD8.

This TCR was sampled from an adult with Crohn's disease. The specimen sequenced was ileal tissue. The chain couples TRBV7-9 to TRBJ1-3, with a weak D call of TRBD1 (6 bases match). Here is the DNA: TGTGCCAGCAGCTTAGTGGGGGCTTCGGGAAACACCATATATTTT. This encodes CASSLVGASGNTIYF.